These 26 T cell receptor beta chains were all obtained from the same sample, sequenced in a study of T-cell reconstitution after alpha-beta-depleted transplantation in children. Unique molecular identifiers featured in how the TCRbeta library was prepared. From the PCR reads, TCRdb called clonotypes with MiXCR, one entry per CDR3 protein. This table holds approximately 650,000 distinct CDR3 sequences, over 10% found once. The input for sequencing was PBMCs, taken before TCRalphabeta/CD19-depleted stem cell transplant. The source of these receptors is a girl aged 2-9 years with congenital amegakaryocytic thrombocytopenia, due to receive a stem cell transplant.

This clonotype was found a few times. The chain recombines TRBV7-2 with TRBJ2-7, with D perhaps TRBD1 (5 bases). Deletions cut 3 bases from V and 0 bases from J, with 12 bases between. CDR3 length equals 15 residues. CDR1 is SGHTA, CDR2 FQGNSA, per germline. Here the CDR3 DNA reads TGTGCCAGCAGCTTCTACAGGATCCCCTCCTACGAGCAGTACTTC. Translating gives CASSFYRIPSYEQYF.

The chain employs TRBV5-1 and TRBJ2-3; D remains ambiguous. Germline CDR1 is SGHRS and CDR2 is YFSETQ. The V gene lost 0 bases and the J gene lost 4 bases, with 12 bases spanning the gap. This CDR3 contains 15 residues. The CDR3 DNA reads TGCGCCAGCAGCTTGGGCAGTGGCCCCGCAGATACGCAGTATTTT. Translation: CASSLGSGPADTQYF.

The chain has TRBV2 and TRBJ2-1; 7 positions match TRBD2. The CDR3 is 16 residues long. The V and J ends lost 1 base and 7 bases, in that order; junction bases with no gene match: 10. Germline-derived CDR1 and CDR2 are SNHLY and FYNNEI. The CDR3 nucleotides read TGTGCCAGCAGTGAAGAGGGTGGGAGGGCCTGGAATGAGCAGTTCTTC. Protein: CASSEEGGRAWNEQFF.

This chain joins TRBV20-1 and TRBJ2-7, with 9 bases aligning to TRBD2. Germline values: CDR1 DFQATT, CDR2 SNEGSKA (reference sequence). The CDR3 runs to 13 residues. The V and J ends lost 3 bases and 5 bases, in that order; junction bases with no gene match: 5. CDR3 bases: TGCAGTGCTAGTGGCGGGAGGGGCGACGAGCAGTACTTC. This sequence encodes CSASGGRGDEQYF.

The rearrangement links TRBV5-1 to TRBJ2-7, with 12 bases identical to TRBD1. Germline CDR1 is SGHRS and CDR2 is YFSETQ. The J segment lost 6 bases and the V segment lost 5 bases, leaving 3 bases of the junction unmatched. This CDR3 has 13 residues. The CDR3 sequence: CASRVGQGAEQYF. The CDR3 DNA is TGCGCCAGCAGGGTGGGACAGGGGGCCGAGCAGTACTTC.

The DNA of the CDR3 is TGTGCCATCAGTGAAGGGACAGGGGCAACTAATGAAAAACTGTTTTTT. Its protein product is CAISEGTGATNEKLFF. The chain has TRBV10-3 and TRBJ1-4; 10 bases map to TRBD1. Trimming removed 3 bases from V and 0 bases from J; junction bases left unmatched: 1. This CDR3 comprises 16 residues. CDR1 ENHRY and CDR2 SYGVKD come from the germline V gene.

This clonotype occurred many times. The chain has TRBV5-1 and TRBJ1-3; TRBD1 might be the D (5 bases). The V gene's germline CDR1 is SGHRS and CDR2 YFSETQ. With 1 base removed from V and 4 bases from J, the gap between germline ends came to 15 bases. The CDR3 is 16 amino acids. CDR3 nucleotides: TGCGCCAGCAGCTTGACAGGCCCTAACCTAGGAAACACCATATATTTT. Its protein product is CASSLTGPNLGNTIYF.

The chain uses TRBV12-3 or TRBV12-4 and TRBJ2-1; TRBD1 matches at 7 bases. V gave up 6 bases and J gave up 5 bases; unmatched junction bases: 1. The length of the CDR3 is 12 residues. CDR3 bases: TGTGCCAGCAGACAGGGGCACAATGAGCAGTTCTTC. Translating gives CASRQGHNEQFF.

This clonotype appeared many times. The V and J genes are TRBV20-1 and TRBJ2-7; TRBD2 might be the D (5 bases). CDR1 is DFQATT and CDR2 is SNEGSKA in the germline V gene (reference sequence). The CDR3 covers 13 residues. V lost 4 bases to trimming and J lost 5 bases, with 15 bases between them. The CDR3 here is CSATTSPSNEQYF. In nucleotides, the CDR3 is TGCAGTGCTACGACCTCCCCTAGCAACGAGCAGTACTTC.

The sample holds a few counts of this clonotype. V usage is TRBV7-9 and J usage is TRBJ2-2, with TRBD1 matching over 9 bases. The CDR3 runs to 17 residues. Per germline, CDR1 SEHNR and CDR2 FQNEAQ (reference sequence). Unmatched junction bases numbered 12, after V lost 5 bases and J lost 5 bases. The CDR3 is CASSRQGGTTWTGELFF. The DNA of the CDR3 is TGTGCCAGCAGCCGACAGGGGGGTACCACTTGGACCGGGGAGCTGTTTTTT.

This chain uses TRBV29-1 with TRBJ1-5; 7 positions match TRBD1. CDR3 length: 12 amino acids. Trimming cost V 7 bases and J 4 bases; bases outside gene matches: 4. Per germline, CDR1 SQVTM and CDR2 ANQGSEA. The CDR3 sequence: CSATGVNQPQHF. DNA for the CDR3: TGCAGCGCCACAGGGGTTAATCAGCCCCAGCATTTT.

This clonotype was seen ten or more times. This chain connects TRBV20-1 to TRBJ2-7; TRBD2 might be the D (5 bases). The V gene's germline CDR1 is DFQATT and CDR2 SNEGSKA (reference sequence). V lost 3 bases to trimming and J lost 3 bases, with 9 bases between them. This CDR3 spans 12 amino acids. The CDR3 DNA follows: TGCAGTGCTAGTCGGGGATACTACGAGCAGTACTTC. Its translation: CSASRGYYEQYF.

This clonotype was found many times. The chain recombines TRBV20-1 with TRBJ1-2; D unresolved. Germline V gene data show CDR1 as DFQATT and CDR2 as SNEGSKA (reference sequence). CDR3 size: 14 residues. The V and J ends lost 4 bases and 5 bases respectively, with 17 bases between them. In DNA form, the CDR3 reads TGCAGTGCTAATATCCGTTCCGAGACTTATGGCTACACCTTC. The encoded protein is CSANIRSETYGYTF.

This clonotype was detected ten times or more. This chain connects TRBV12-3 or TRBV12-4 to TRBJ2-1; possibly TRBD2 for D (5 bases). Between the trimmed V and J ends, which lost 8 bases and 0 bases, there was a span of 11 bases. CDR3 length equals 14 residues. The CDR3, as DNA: TGTGCCAGCCACGTAGGGAGCTCCTACAATGAGCAGTTCTTC. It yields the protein CASHVGSSYNEQFF.

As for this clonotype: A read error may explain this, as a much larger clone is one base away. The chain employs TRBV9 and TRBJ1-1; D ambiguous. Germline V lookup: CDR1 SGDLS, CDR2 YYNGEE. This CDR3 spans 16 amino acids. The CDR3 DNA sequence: TGTGCCAGCATCGTAAAGGCAGGTAGGGTGAACACTGAAGCTTTCTTT. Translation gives CASIVKAGRVNTEAFF.

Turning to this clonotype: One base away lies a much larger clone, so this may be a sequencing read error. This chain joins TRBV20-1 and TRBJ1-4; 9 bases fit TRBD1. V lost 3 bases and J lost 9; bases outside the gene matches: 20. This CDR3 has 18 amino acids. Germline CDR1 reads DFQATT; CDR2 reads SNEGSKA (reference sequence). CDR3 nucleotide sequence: TGCAGTGCTAGTACCCGATCGAGACCCCCGGGACAGGGAAAAAAACTGTTTTTT. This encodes CSASTRSRPPGQGKKLFF.

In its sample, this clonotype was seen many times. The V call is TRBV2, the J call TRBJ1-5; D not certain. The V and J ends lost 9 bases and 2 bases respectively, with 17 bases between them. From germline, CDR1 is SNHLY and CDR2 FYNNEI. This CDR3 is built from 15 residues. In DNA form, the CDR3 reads TGTGCCAGTCTCGCCGGCCTCGGTGGCAATCAGCCCCAGCATTTT. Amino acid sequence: CASLAGLGGNQPQHF.

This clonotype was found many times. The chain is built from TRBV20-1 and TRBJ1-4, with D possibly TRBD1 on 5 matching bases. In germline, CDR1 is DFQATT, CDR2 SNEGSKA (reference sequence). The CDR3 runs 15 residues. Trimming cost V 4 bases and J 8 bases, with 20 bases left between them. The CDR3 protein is CSATLAGQGGEKLFF. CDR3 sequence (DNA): TGCAGTGCTACGCTTGCTGGGCAGGGAGGGGAAAAACTGTTTTTT.

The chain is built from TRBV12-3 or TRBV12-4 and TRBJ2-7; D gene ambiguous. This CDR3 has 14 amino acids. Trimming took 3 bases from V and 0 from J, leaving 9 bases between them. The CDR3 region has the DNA TGTGCCAGCAGTTTTGATGAAAGCTCCTACGAGCAGTACTTC. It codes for CASSFDESSYEQYF.

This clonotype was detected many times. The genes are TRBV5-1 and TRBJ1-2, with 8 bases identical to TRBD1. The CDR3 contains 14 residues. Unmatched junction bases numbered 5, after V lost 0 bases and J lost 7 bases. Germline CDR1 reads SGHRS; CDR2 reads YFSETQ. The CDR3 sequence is CASSLEAGGIGYTF. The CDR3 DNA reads TGCGCCAGCAGCTTGGAGGCAGGGGGCATTGGCTACACCTTC.

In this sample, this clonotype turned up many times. The CDR3 nucleotides read TGCGCCAGCAGCTTAGCGGGGGTAACGCCTGAAGCTTTCTTT. This sequence encodes CASSLAGVTPEAFF. The gene calls are TRBV5-1 and TRBJ1-1; the D gene is possibly TRBD1 (5 bases). Germline CDR1 SGHRS, CDR2 YFSETQ. CDR3 length equals 14 residues. V lost 2 bases and J lost 6, with 14 bases in between.

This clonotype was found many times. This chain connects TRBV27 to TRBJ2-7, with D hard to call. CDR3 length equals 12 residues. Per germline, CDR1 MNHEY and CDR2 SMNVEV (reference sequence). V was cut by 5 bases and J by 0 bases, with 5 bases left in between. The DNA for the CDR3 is TGTGCCAGCAGTAAGAGCTCCTACGAGCAGTACTTC. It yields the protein CASSKSSYEQYF.

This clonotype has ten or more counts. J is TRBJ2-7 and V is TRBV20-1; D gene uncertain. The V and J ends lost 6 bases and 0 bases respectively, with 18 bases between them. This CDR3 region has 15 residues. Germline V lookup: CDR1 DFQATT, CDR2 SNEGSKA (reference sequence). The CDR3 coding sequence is TGCAGTGCCAACTTACCTGAGACCCCCTCCTACGAGCAGTACTTC. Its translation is CSANLPETPSYEQYF.

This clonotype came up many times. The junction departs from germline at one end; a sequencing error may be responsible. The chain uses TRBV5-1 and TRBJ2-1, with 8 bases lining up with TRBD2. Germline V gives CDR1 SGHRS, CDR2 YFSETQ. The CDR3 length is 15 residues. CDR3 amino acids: CASSPGTSSYNEQFF. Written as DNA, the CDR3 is TGTGCCAGCAGCCCCGGGACTAGCTCCTACAATGAGCAGTTCTTC.

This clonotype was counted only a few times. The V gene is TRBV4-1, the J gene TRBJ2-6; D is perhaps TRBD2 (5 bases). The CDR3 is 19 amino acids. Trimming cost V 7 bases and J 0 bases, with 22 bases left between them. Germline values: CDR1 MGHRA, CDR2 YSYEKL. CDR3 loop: CASTSSRAEVYSGANVLTF. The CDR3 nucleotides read TGCGCCAGCACCTCCTCGAGGGCGGAAGTTTACTCTGGGGCCAACGTCCTGACTTTC.

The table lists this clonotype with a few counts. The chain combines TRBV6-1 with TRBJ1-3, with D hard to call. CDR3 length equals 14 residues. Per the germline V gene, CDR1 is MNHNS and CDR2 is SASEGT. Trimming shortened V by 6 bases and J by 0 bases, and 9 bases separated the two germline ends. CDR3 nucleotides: TGTGCCAGCAGCCGGACGGACTCTGGAAACACCATATATTTT. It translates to CASSRTDSGNTIYF.